What follows are 2 T cell receptor beta chains derived from one specimen sequenced in a study of cytomegalovirus exposure and HLA in healthy donors. Use of 60 Vbeta and 13 Jbeta primers characterized the PCR. Sequencing was performed with immunoSEQ multiplex PCR; in TCRdb, only in-frame clones are kept and a portion is missing. The sample holds about 130,000 clones; roughly 68% are singletons and the top ten take less than 5%. The source material was PBMCs. The source of these receptors is a woman in her 50s in good health and CMV-seropositive.

The rearrangement joins TRBV30 to TRBJ2-7; D gene unclear. This CDR3 comprises 15 residues. V lost 1 base, J lost 1 base, and 14 bases lay in between. Germline assignment: CDR1 GTSNPN and CDR2 SVGIG (reference sequence). CDR3 in amino acids: CAWSGPHSGSYEQYF. The CDR3 bases are TGTGCCTGGAGTGGCCCCCATTCGGGTTCCTACGAGCAGTACTTC.

The chain recombines TRBV2 with TRBJ2-3, with 9 bases that match TRBD2. The CDR3 loop spans 17 amino acids. The ends lost 3 bases at V and 5 bases at J; junction bases unmatched: 12. The germline V gene has CDR1 SNHLY and CDR2 FYNNEI. The CDR3 DNA is TGTGCCAGCAGTGATTGGGTTAGCGGGGGACAATTAGATACGCAGTATTTT. Protein sequence: CASSDWVSGGQLDTQYF.